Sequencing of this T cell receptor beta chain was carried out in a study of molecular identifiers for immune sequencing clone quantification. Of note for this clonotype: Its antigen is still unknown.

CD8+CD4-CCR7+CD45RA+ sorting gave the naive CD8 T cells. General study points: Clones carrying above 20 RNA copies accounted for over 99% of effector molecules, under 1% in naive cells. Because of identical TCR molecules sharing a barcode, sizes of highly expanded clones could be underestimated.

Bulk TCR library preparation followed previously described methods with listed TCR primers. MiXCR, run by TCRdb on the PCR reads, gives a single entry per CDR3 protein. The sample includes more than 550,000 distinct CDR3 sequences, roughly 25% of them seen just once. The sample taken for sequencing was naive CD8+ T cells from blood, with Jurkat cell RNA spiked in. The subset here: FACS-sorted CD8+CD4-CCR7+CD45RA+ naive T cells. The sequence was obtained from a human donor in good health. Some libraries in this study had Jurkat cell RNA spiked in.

The CDR3: CSAGTGARANEQFF. CDR3 DNA: TGCAGCGCCGGGACAGGGGCCAGGGCTAATGAGCAGTTCTTC. This chain uses TRBV29-1 with TRBJ2-1; 10 positions agree with TRBD1. The J segment lost 7 bases and the V segment lost 7 bases, leaving 10 bases of the junction unmatched. This CDR3 spans 14 amino acids. The germline V gene has CDR1 SQVTM and CDR2 ANQGSEA.